One T cell receptor beta chain is described in this entry. These data originate in a study of blood T cell repertoires in COVID-19. For the study at large: There were acute and convalescent COVID-19 samples, and they came from the United States, Italy and Spain. PBMCs, B-cell-depleted T cells, or T cells provided the cDNA or gDNA that made up the material.

CDR1 and CDR2 (germline): SGDLS, YYNGEE. V dropped 3 bases and J dropped 5 bases, with 18 bases sitting between them. CDR3 length: 15 amino acids. Methods used by the authors: Quantification of nucleated cells was approximated via reference gene primer amplification. TCRdb's copy holds only in-frame clones and misses some; the assay was immunoSEQ multiplex PCR. That table furnishes V, J and clone size, whereas the DNA furnished D and trimming. This table has roughly 70,000 clones, 80% to 90% appearing once. This TCR came from a woman aged 45-59 years with active COVID-19. The chain employs TRBV9 and TRBJ2-7; tentatively, D is TRBD1 (6 bases). Source material: peripheral blood. The DNA of the CDR3 is TGTGCCAGCAGCGCCAGAGGGACACAGGGAGACGAGCAGTACTTC. Translated, it gives CASSARGTQGDEQYF.